This TCR beta chain emerged from a study of blood T cell repertoires in COVID-19. The overall study: Acute and convalescent COVID-19 samples came from the United States, Italy and Spain.

Details on this clone: Compared with germline, one end of the junction differs, possibly owing to a read error. This CDR3 is also generated by other DNA sequences in the sample.

Methods used by the authors: Cell counts per sample came from amplifying reference gene primers. The method was immunoSEQ multiplex PCR; TCRdb's version includes in-frame clones alone and lacks a portion of them. That table is the source of V, J and clone size, and D and trimming were worked out from the DNA. In the table there are approximately 40,000 clones, around 90% of which are singletons. In germline, CDR1 is KGHSH, CDR2 LQKENI. The CDR3 extends over 14 amino acids. The chain employs TRBV18 and TRBJ1-5; a possible D gene is TRBD1 (6 bases). This TCR was sampled from a human donor in a cohort sampled during active COVID-19. Input material: peripheral blood. The CDR3 loop reads CASQQGKGNQPQHF. CDR3 DNA sequence: TGCGCCAGCCAGCAGGGGAAGGGCAATCAGCCCCAGCATTTT.